This T cell receptor beta chain was identified in a study of blood T cells in healthy people across ages. Study outcomes and limitations: The percentage of naive T cells correlated strongly with TCR beta diversity.

Isolation of PBMCs gave at least 6 million cells per sample. Sample-barcoded 5' priming and a J-beta primer mix drove a second PCR of about 7 to 11 cycles. Each of the samples gave a minimum of 3 million paired-end reads that contained CDR3. TCRdb independently ran MiXCR on the 5' RACE reads; one entry per CDR3 protein. The data show around 1.5 million distinct CDR3 sequences, roughly 40% seen once. Trimming removed 0 bases at V and 1 base at J, with 13 bases between. CDR1 is SGHRS, CDR2 YFSETQ, per germline. This CDR3 is 16 amino acids long. The sample holds a few counts of this clonotype. Its antigen is unknown.

The V call is TRBV5-1, the J call TRBJ2-5; TRBD2 might be the D (6 bases). The source is a woman in her late teens or twenties in good health. What was sequenced was blood. The CDR3 sequence is CASSLVWVSGQETQYF. CDR3 DNA: TGCGCCAGCAGCTTGGTATGGGTTAGCGGCCAAGAGACCCAGTACTTC.